The TCR beta chain described here comes from a study of T-cell memory formation after mild COVID-19. CDR3 size: 13 residues. The germline CDR1 and CDR2 sequences are MNHEY and SVGAGI. V was pared by 5 bases and J by 3 bases, with 10 bases between. TCRdb recomputed calls from the 5' RACE reads with MiXCR, one row per CDR3 protein. The profile covers 350,000 to 400,000 distinct CDR3 sequences, with approximately 15% appearing a single time and around a fifth taken by the ten largest. The TCR originated in a man in his late teens or twenties who had mild COVID-19 (a few samples of this study predate the infection). Cell type and time point are not known. Sequenced: PBMCs or a T cell subset sorted from them (not recorded which). The chain employs TRBV6-5 and TRBJ1-1; tentative D call: TRBD1 (6 bases). The CDR3 is CASSQNRDTEAFF. The CDR3 coding sequence is TGTGCCAGCAGTCAGAACAGGGACACTGAAGCTTTCTTT.